The table lists the clone carrying this TCR beta chain with many counts. The sample comes from a study of T cells after yellow fever vaccination. Germline lookup yields CDR1 DFQATT and CDR2 SNEGSKA (reference sequence). The ends were cut back, 3 bases at V and 3 bases at J, with 12 bases in the middle. The CDR3 is 13 residues long. A single record per CDR3 protein comes from TCRdb applying MiXCR to the 5' RACE reads. The sample has 150,000 or so distinct CDR3 sequences; 6.6% are singletons. This clonotype originated in a man aged 25-45 years who received the YFV17D yellow fever vaccine. Specimen: CD4+ T cells sorted from PBMCs, collected 10 days after the yellow fever booster vaccination. V is TRBV20-1 and J is TRBJ2-7; tentatively, D is TRBD1 (5 bases). The CDR3 DNA is TGCAGTGCTAGTTCTGGGGCCGTCTACGAGCAGTACTTC. Its translation: CSASSGAVYEQYF.